This T cell receptor (beta chain) was captured by sequencing in a study of blood T cells in healthy people across ages. Background on the study: Per every two T cells, about one barcoded beta molecule was captured by template switching.

The use of a sample-barcoded 5' primer and a J-beta primer mix characterized a second PCR of about 7 to 12 cycles. TCRdb reanalysed the 5' RACE reads using MiXCR and keeps one entry per CDR3 protein. The table lists 1.2 million to 1.5 million distinct CDR3 sequences, 40% to 50% of them singletons. Deletions cut 7 bases from V and 6 bases from J, with 18 bases between. There are 14 residues in the CDR3. In this sample, this clonotype turned up a few times. The antigen remains unidentified. Notes on the study in general: The lack of PBMC sorting stopped any conclusive naive versus antigen-experienced comparison.

All donors came from Russia, were Caucasian and healthy, and spanned ages roughly 6 to 95. The chain combines TRBV12-3 or TRBV12-4 with TRBJ1-1, with a weak D call TRBD1 (6 bases). The specimen was blood. The sequence was collected from a woman in her late teens or twenties in good health. The chain's CDR3 is CASTAPTGTAEAFF. The CDR3 DNA reads TGTGCCAGCACCGCTCCAACAGGGACGGCTGAAGCTTTCTTT.